This T cell receptor beta chain was obtained from a study of blood T cell repertoires in COVID-19. Repertoires were generated with immunoSEQ multiplex PCR, while TCRdb's copy carries only in-frame clones and drops some. This table has over 60,000 clones, 76% appearing once. Germline V lookup: CDR1 MGHRA, CDR2 YSYEKL. CDR3 length: 16 amino acids. The ends were cut back, 0 bases at V and 2 bases at J, with 14 bases in the middle. Sequenced: peripheral blood. The sequence derives from an elderly woman with acute or convalescent COVID-19. The J gene is TRBJ2-7, the V gene TRBV4-1, with D maybe TRBD2 (6 bases). The CDR3 loop reads CASSQDRGGSAYEQYF. DNA of the CDR3: TGCGCCAGCAGCCAAGACAGAGGAGGGAGCGCCTACGAGCAGTACTTC.